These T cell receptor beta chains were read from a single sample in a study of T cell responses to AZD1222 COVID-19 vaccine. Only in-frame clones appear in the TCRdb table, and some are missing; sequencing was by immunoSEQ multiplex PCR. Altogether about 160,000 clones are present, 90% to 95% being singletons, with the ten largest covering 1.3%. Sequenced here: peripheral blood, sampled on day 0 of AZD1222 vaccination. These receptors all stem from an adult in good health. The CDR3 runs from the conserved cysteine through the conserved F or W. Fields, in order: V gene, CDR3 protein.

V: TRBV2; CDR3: CASRGTVTDTQYF
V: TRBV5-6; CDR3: CASSLSRQNTDTQYF
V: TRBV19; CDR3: CASSPNRGSNEKLFF
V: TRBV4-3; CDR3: CASSQALATSGRYEQFF
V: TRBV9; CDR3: CASSVVTGSRNEQFF
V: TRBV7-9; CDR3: CASSLGGTEKAFF
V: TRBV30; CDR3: CAWKIAPRRNEQFF
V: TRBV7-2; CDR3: CASSPRQDVLAEQFF
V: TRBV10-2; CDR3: CASSESWTYYGYTF
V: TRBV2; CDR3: CASNGQAEVQETQYF
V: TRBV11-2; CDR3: CASSLRRGDIDTQYF
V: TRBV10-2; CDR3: CASSQDGGAPDTQYF
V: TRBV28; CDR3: CASSLFPQGTGTEAFF
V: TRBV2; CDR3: CASTTRWDNTEAFF
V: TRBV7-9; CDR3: CASSSEGLYGYTF
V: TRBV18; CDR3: CASSPRGAFSSYNEQFF
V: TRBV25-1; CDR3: CASSEHHPDSPLHF
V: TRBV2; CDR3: CASTSGTGDWDAFF
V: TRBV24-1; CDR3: CATSESQDRGEFF
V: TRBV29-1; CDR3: CSGKRVGFSYNEQFF
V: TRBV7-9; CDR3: CASSLKGQNTEAFF
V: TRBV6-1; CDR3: CASSEWAENGYTF
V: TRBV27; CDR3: CASSLARQGSNNYGYTF
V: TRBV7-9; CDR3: CASSPTGGPLYGYTF
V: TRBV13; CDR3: CASSLGKETQYF
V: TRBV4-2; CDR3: CASSLYRVQNTEAFF
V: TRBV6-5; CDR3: CASSLKKVYNSPLHF
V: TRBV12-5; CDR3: CASGWGTGGNQPQHF
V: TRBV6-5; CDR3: CASSYGGLNEQFF
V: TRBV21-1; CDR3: CASSNEGEGIGSNQPQHF
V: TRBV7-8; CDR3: CASSLVRSSSPLHF
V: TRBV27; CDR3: CASRDRVGNQPQHF
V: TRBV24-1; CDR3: CATSLMGNEQFF
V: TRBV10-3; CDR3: CAISESNYGYTF
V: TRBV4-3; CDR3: CASSRVMGEAGELFF
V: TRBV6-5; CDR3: CASRAQSVSGNTIYF
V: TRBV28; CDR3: CASSLQGGSNQPQHF
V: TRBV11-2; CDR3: CASSLDRRERGYGYTF
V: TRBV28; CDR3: CASSSPGTAVYGYTF
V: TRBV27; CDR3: CASSLEGAGYGYTF
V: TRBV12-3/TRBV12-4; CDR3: CASSFGLDGGFF
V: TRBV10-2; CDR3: CASSDAVPDTQYF
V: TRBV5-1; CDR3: CASSLYVQGNTEAFF
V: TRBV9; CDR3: CASSVDLAGETQYF
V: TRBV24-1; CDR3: CATSDPGAGGDTQYF
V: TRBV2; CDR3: CASKDSYNSPLHF